The rows below give T cell receptor beta chains drawn from one sample of a study of T-cell reconstitution after alpha-beta-depleted transplantation in children. MiXCR, run by TCRdb on the PCR reads, gives a single entry per CDR3 protein. The sample lists about 420,000 distinct CDR3 sequences; 15% to 20% were seen once. The sample in question was PBMCs, mostly from graft donor cells, obtained 360 days after TCRalphabeta/CD19-depleted stem cell transplant. The origin of the receptors is a boy under two years old who had a stem cell transplant for Wiskott-Aldrich syndrome, so the T cells may come from the graft donor. Both conserved end residues are part of each CDR3. The D gene is left open where the match is weak. Where a row states a size, it is once, few, many or the class of an expanded clone; other rows omit it.

D: NA; V: TRBV20-1; size: once; J: TRBJ1-5; DNA: TGCAGTGCTAGTGCCGGGTATCAGCCCCAGCATTTT; CDR3: CSASAGYQPQHF
D: TRBD2; V: TRBV5-1; size: few; J: TRBJ2-7; DNA: TGCGCCAGCAGCCACCCGGGACTAGCGGGAGGGCCATCTCCCTACGAGCAGTACTTC; CDR3: CASSHPGLAGGPSPYEQYF
D: TRBD2; V: TRBV2; size: NA; J: TRBJ2-3; DNA: TGTGCCAGCAGCGGACTAGCGCTCACAGATACGCAGTATTTT; CDR3: CASSGLALTDTQYF
D: NA; V: TRBV7-8; size: NA; J: TRBJ2-1; DNA: TGTGCCAGCAGCCATACAATAGGGCGGCGGGACAATGAGCAGTTCTTC; CDR3: CASSHTIGRRDNEQFF
D: TRBD2; V: TRBV4-1; size: few; J: TRBJ2-7; DNA: TGCGCCAGCAGCCAAATCTCAGGGACTAGTAGGTACGAGCAGTACTTC; CDR3: CASSQISGTSRYEQYF
D: NA; V: TRBV20-1; size: NA; J: TRBJ2-2; DNA: TGCAGTGCTTCCGGGGGGCACACCGGGGAGCTGTTTTTT; CDR3: CSASGGHTGELFF
D: NA; V: TRBV10-3; size: few; J: TRBJ2-1; DNA: TGTGCCACAATCCGGGACCCCTCCTACAATGAGCAGTTCTTC; CDR3: CATIRDPSYNEQFF
D: NA; V: TRBV28; size: NA; J: TRBJ2-7; DNA: TGTGCCAGCGGAACGACGCGGGCATCGACCTACGAGCAGTACTTC; CDR3: CASGTTRASTYEQYF
D: TRBD2; V: TRBV7-9; size: few; J: TRBJ2-1; DNA: TGTGCCAGCAGCTCAGGACTAGCGGGAGTTCAGTTCTTC; CDR3: CASSSGLAGVQFF
D: NA; V: TRBV5-1; size: few; J: TRBJ2-7; DNA: TGCGCCAGCCGTAAATCCGGGACTGCATCCTACGAGCAGTACTTC; CDR3: CASRKSGTASYEQYF